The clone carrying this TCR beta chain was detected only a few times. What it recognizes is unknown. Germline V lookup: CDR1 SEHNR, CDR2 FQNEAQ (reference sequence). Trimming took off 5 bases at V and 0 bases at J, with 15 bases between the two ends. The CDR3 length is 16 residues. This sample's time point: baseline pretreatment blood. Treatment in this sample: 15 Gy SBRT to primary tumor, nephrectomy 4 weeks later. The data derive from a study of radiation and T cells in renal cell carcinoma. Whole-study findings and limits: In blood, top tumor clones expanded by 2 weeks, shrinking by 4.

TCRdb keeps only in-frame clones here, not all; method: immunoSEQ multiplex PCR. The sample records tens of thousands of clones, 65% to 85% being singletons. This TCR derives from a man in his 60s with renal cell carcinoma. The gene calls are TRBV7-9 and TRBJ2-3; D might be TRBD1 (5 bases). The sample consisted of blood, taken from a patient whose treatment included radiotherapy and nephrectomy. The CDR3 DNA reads TGTGCCAGCAGCCACCTGTTAGGGGCTAGCACAGATACGCAGTATTTT. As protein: CASSHLLGASTDTQYF.